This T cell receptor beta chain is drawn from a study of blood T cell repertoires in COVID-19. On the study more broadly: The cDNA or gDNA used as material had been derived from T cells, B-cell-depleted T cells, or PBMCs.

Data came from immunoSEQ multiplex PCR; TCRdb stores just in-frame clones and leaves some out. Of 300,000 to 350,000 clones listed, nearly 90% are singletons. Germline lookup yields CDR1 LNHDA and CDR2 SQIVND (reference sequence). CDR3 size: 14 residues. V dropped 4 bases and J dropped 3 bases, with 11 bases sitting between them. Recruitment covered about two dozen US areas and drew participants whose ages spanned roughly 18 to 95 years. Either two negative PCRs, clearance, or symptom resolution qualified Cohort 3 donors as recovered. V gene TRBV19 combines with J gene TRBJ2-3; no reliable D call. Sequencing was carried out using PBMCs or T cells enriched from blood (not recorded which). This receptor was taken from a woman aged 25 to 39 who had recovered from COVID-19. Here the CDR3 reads CASSTFLPTDTQYF. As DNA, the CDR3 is TGTGCCAGTAGTACGTTCCTCCCGACAGATACGCAGTATTTT.